This T cell receptor (beta chain) was sequenced in a study of CD8 T cells in ankylosing spondylitis. Overall study findings and caveats: According to the report, clones linked to the disease were significantly enriched in matched synovial fluid samples taken from ankylosing spondylitis patients.

Trimming stripped 5 bases from V and 4 bases from J, with 11 bases between. Per germline, CDR1 MGHDK and CDR2 SYGVNS. This CDR3 contains 13 residues. Using its own MiXCR run on the 5' RACE reads, TCRdb lists one record per CDR3 protein. Of 200,000 to 250,000 distinct CDR3 sequences listed, about 10% are singletons. This clonotype was recorded at least ten times. Its antigen is not identified. The chain carries TRBV25-1 and TRBJ1-2, with TRBD1 as a possible D gene (5 bases). The receptor's source is a male donor with ankylosing spondylitis or in good health (not recorded which). The sequenced sample consisted of blood, either unsorted or a sorted T cell fraction (not recorded which). CDR3 DNA sequence: TGTGCCAGCAGTCTGGGGGAACGCTATGGCTACACCTTC. Residues: CASSLGERYGYTF.